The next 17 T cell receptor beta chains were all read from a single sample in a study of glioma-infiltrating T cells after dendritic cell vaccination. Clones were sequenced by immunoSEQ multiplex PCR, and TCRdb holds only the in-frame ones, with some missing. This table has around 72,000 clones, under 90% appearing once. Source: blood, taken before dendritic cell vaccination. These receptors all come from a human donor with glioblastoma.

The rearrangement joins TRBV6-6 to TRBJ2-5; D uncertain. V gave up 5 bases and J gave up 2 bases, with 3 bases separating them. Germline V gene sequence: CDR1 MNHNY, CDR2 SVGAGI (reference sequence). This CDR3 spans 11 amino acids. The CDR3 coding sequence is TGTGCCAGCAGTCGGCAAGAGACCCAGTACTTC. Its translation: CASSRQETQYF.

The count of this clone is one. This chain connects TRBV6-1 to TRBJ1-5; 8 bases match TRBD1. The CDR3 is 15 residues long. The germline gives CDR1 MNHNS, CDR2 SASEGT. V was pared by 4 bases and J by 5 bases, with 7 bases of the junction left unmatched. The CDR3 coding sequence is TGTGCCAGCAGTGGGGTCGACAGGGGATATCAGCCCCAGCATTTT. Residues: CASSGVDRGYQPQHF.

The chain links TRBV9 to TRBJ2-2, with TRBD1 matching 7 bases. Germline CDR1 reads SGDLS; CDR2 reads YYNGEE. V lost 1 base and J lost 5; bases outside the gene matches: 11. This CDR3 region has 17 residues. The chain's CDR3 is CASSVRGQGFGTGELFF. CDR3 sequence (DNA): TGTGCCAGCAGCGTAAGGGGGCAGGGGTTCGGTACCGGGGAGCTGTTTTTT.

The CDR3 is CASSVFRNTEAFF. Here the CDR3 DNA reads TGTGCCAGCAGTGTTTTTAGGAACACTGAAGCTTTCTTT. The chain uses TRBV6-1 and TRBJ1-1, with D unclear. The CDR3 is made up of 13 amino acids. The V gene's germline CDR1 is MNHNS and CDR2 SASEGT. V was clipped by 4 bases and J by 1 base, with 7 bases between them.

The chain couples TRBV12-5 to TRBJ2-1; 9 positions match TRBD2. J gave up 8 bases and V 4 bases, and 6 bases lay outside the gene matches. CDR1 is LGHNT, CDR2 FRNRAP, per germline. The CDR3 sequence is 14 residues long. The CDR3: CASGSQTSGYEQFF. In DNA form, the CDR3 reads TGTGCTAGTGGTTCCCAGACTAGCGGATATGAGCAGTTCTTC.

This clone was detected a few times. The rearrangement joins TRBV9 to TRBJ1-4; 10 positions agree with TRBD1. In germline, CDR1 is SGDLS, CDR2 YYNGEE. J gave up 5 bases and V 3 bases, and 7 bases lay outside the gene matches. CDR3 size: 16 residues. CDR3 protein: CASSATWGQGNEKLFF. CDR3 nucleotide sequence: TGTGCCAGCAGCGCCACCTGGGGACAGGGGAATGAAAAACTGTTTTTT.

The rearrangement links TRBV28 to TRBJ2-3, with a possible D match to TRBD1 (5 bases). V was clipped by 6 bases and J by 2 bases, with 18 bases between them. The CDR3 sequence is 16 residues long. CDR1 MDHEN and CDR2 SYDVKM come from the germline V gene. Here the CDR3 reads CASSPRQSTYTDTQYF. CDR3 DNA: TGTGCCAGCAGCCCCCGACAGAGTACATACACAGATACGCAGTATTTT. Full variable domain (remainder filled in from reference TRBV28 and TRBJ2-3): DVKVTQSSRYLVKRTGEKVFLECVQDMDHENMFWYRQDPGLGLRLIYFSYDVKMKEKGDIPEGYSVSREKKERFSLILESASTNQTSMYLCASSPRQSTYTDTQYFGPGTRLTVL.

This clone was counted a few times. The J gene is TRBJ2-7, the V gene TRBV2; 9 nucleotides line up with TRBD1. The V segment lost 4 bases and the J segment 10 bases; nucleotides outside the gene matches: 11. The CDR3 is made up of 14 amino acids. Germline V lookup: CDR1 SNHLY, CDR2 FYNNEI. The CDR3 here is CASSVGTGFGRQYF. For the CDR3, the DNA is TGTGCCAGCAGTGTAGGGACAGGGTTCGGGCGCCAGTACTTC. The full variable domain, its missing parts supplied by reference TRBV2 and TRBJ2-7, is EPEVTQTPSHQVTQMGQEVILRCVPISNHLYFYWYRQILGQKVEFLVSFYNNEISEKSEIFDDQFSVERPDGSNFTLKIRSTKLEDSAMYFCASSVGTGFGRQYFGPGTRLTVT.

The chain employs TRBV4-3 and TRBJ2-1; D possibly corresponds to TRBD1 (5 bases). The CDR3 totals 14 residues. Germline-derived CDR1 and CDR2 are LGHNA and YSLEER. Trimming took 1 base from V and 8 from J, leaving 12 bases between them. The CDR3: CASSQVGRGYEQFF. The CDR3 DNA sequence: TGCGCCAGCAGCCAAGTGGGTAGGGGCTATGAGCAGTTCTTC.

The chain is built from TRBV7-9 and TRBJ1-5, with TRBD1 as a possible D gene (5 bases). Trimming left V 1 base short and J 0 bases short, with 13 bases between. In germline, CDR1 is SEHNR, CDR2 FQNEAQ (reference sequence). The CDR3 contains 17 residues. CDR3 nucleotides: TGTGCCAGCAGCTTAGTCGAGGTGCAGGGTAGCAATCAGCCCCAGCATTTT. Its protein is CASSLVEVQGSNQPQHF.

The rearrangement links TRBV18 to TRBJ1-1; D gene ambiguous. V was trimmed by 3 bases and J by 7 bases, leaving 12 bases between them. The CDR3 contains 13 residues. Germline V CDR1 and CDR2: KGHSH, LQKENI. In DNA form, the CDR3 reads TGTGCCAGCTCACCCAATTCTGAACTTGAAGCTTTCTTT. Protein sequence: CASSPNSELEAFF. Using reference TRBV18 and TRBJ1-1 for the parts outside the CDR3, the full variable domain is NAGVMQNPRHLVRRRGQEARLRCSPMKGHSHVYWYRQLPEEGLKFMVYLQKENIIDESGMPKERFSAEFPKEGPSILRIQQVVRGDSAAYFCASSPNSELEAFFGQGTRLTVV.

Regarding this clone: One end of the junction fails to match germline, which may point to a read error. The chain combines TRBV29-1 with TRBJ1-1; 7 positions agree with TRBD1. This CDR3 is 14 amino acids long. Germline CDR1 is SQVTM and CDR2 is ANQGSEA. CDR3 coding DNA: TGCAGCGTCGAAGGTGGCCAGGGGGTGACTGAAGCTTTCTTT. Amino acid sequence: CSVEGGQGVTEAFF.

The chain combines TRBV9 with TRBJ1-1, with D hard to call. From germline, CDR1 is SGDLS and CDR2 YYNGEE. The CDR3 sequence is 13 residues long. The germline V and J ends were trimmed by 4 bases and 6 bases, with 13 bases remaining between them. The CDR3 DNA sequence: TGTGCCAGCAGCATTAGCCCCGTGGCTGAAGCTTTCTTT. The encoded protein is CASSISPVAEAFF.

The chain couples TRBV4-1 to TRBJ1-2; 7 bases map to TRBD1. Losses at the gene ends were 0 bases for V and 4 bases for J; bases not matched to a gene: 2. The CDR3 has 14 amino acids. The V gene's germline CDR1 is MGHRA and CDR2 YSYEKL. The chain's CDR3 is CASSQEGQIYGYTF. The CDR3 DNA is TGCGCCAGCAGCCAAGAGGGACAGATCTATGGCTACACCTTC.

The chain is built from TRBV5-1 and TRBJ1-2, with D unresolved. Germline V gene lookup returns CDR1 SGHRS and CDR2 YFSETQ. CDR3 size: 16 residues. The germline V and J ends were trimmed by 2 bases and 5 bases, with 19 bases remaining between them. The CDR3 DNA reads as TGCGCCAGCAGCTTTTATCGGGATCCTCTCAGATATGGCTACACCTTC. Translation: CASSFYRDPLRYGYTF.

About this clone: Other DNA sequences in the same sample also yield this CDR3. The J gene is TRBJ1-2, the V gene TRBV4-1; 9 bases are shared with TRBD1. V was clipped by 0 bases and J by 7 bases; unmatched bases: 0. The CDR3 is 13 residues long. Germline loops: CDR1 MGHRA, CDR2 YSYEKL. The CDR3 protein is CASSQEDRGGYTF. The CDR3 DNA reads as TGCGCCAGCAGCCAAGAGGACAGGGGTGGCTACACCTTC.

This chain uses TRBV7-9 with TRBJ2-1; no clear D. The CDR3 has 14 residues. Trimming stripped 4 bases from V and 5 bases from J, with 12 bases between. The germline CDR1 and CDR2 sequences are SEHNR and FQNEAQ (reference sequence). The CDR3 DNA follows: TGTGCCAGCAGCTACACCGCCCAAGACAATGAGCAGTTCTTC. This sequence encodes CASSYTAQDNEQFF.